The 3 T cell receptor beta chains below all came from one sample that was sequenced in a study of blood T cell repertoires in COVID-19. TCRdb's table, derived via immunoSEQ multiplex PCR, lists solely in-frame clones and lacks some. The data show about 310,000 clones, 89% seen once. Material: PBMCs or T cells enriched from blood (not recorded which). All receptors derive from a man aged 60 to 75 who had recovered from COVID-19.

J is TRBJ2-2 and V is TRBV5-1; TRBD2 might be the D (6 bases). Germline V gene data show CDR1 as SGHRS and CDR2 as YFSETQ. The CDR3 length is 15 residues. Between the trimmed V and J ends, which lost 4 bases and 5 bases, there was a span of 15 bases. The CDR3 DNA reads TGCGCCAGCAGCCTACAGCCGGGGGATACCGGGGAGCTGTTTTTT. It specifies CASSLQPGDTGELFF. The full variable domain, its missing parts supplied by reference TRBV5-1 and TRBJ2-2, is KAGVTQTPRYLIKTRGQQVTLSCSPISGHRSVSWYQQTPGQGLQFLFEYFSETQRNKGNFPGRFSGRQFSNSRSEMNVSTLELGDSALYLCASSLQPGDTGELFFGEGSRLTVL.

The V gene is TRBV5-4, the J gene TRBJ2-1; maybe TRBD2 (6 bases). Germline loops: CDR1 SGHNT, CDR2 YYREEE (reference sequence). The CDR3 runs 16 residues. Trimming took 0 bases from V and 7 from J, leaving 17 bases between them. The CDR3 is CASSLDGGKIGNEQFF. The CDR3 nucleotides are TGTGCCAGCAGCTTGGATGGCGGGAAGATAGGTAATGAGCAGTTCTTC. Based on the CDR3 plus reference TRBV5-4 and TRBJ2-1, the full variable domain is ETGVTQSPTHLIKTRGQQVTLRCSSQSGHNTVSWYQQALGQGPQFIFQYYREEENGRGNFPPRFSGLQFPNYSSELNVNALELDDSALYLCASSLDGGKIGNEQFFGPGTRLTVL.

Only one count was recorded for this clone. The rearrangement joins TRBV6-5 to TRBJ1-1; TRBD1 might be the D (6 bases). V lost 2 bases to trimming and J lost 7 bases, with 14 bases between them. The CDR3 has 14 residues. Per the germline V gene, CDR1 is MNHEY and CDR2 is SVGAGI. The CDR3 DNA sequence: TGTGCCAGCAGTTACAGTCTTCAGGGGAATGAAGCTTTCTTT. It encodes CASSYSLQGNEAFF.